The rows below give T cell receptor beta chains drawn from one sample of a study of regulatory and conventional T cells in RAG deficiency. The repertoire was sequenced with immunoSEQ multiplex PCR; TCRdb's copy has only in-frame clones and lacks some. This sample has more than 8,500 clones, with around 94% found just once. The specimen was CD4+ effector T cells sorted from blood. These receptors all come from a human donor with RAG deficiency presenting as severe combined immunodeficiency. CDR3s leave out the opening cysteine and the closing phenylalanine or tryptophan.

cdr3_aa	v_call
SARENLLAF	TRBV20-1
ASSPRTGLNTGELF	TRBV18
ASSQVSHRGYEQY	TRBV4-1
ASSLGGLSTYEQY	TRBV11-2
ASSRVRRETQY	TRBV27
ASSFVTRDSSDTQY	TRBV28
AWSVAGIGIQY	TRBV30
ASSSGQGLITDTQY	TRBV5-4
ASSADPLGSFGNTIY	TRBV9
ASRRDSPSGYT	TRBV6-5
AISESMYNEQF	TRBV10-3
ASSQGSPGYEQY	TRBV4-2
ASSRGGQGTFEQF	TRBV7-2
ASSLDGRFYEQY	TRBV19
ASNRGANTGELF	TRBV7-9
ASGQGPFYYGHT	TRBV6-6
ASSLDRDTDTQY	TRBV7-2
ASSLAVRQTDTQY	TRBV7-2
ASSLAGSTDTQY	TRBV7-2
ASSPGQGRRQETQY	TRBV5-1
ASSVGAGRAETQY	TRBV9
ASSSIPEGNIQY	TRBV7-2
ASSLARGTYNEQF	TRBV5-1
ASSLEGNTGELF	TRBV11-2
ASSPWGRETQY	TRBV11-2
ASSLQGLNTEAF	TRBV6-1
ATSRDRGTKNIQY	TRBV15
ASSARTGVDSYEQY	TRBV18
ASSSHRDRGRGAQETQY	TRBV9